One sample yielded the 28 T cell receptor beta chains listed below, sequenced in a study of PD-L1 blockade in urothelial cancer. Profiling relied on immunoSEQ multiplex PCR, and the TCRdb table lists in-frame clones only, not all of them. This sample has 40,000 to 45,000 clones, with under 90% found just once. Time point given: peripheral blood 6 weeks after treatment start. Sequenced material: PBMCs, taken around atezolizumab (anti-PD-L1) treatment. The origin of the receptors is a man between 60 and 70 years old with urothelial cancer.

This chain connects TRBV25-1 to TRBJ2-1; TRBD1 agrees at 8 bases. There are 14 residues in the CDR3. Looked up from germline, CDR1 is MGHDK and CDR2 is SYGVNS. Trimming removed 6 bases from V and 9 bases from J; junction bases left unmatched: 10. The CDR3 region has the DNA TGTGCCAGCAGCTTACAGGGGGTGGGGAGTGAGCAGTTCTTC. Translation: CASSLQGVGSEQFF.

The chain has TRBV28 and TRBJ2-7; weak D call: TRBD2 (7 bases). The CDR3 length is 15 residues. V lost 3 bases to trimming and J lost 2 bases, with 14 bases between them. Germline V lookup: CDR1 MDHEN, CDR2 SYDVKM. CDR3 DNA: TGTGCCAGCAGTTTCCCGCGGGGGCCTACCTACGAGCAGTACTTC. It codes for CASSFPRGPTYEQYF.

The chain uses TRBV5-6 and TRBJ1-6; no definite D call. Trimming took 0 bases from V and 9 from J, leaving 13 bases between them. Per the germline V gene, CDR1 is SGHDT and CDR2 is YYEEEE. The CDR3 sequence is 15 residues long. The CDR3 DNA is TGTGCCAGCAGCTTGGCCGGGGTGTCTGGTTCACCCCTCCACTTT. Protein sequence: CASSLAGVSGSPLHF.

The chain carries TRBV5-1 and TRBJ1-2; D unresolved. V was clipped by 4 bases and J by 8 bases, with 21 bases between them. The CDR3 covers 15 residues. Germline CDR1 reads SGHRS; CDR2 reads YFSETQ. CDR3: CASSHDGSAVLGYTF. CDR3 DNA sequence: TGCGCCAGCAGCCACGATGGAAGCGCCGTCCTCGGCTACACCTTC.

The V gene is TRBV11-2, the J gene TRBJ1-6, with TRBD1 matching 7 bases. Germline-derived CDR1 and CDR2 are SGHAT and FQNNGV. V was clipped by 8 bases and J by 6 bases; unmatched bases: 10. This CDR3 region has 15 residues. The DNA for the CDR3 is TGTGCCAGCGCTAAAGCAGGGGGATTTAATTCACCCCTCCACTTT. This gives the protein CASAKAGGFNSPLHF.

V is TRBV19 and J is TRBJ2-3; D remains unclear. Trimming took off 4 bases at V and 5 bases at J, with 4 bases between the two ends. There are 11 residues in the CDR3. The germline V gene has CDR1 LNHDA and CDR2 SQIVND (reference sequence). The CDR3 protein is CASSTGDTQYF. CDR3 DNA sequence: TGTGCCAGTAGTACGGGAGATACGCAGTATTTT.

The V call is TRBV5-6, the J call TRBJ2-5; 7 positions match TRBD1. The CDR3 contains 14 residues. Germline lookup yields CDR1 SGHDT and CDR2 YYEEEE. Trimming took 3 bases from V and 5 from J; bases not matched to a gene: 7. The CDR3 DNA reads as TGTGCCAGCAGCTCACTTTACAGGGGTGAGACCCAGTACTTC. Translating it yields CASSSLYRGETQYF.

The CDR3 reads CASSISGGLETQYF. As DNA, the CDR3 is TGTGCCAGTAGTATTAGCGGGGGTCTAGAGACCCAGTACTTC. The chain uses TRBV19 and TRBJ2-5; TRBD2 matches at 9 bases. The CDR3 length is 14 residues. Trimming removed 3 bases from V and 4 bases from J; junction bases left unmatched: 3. The V gene's germline CDR1 is LNHDA and CDR2 SQIVND (reference sequence).

The V and J genes are TRBV4-1 and TRBJ2-7; TRBD1 is a possible D gene (6 bases). Germline CDR1 reads MGHRA; CDR2 reads YSYEKL. This CDR3 region has 16 residues. Trimming took 0 bases from V and 2 from J, leaving 14 bases between them. CDR3 coding DNA: TGCGCCAGCAGCCAAGAGATACAGGGTGATGCCTACGAGCAGTACTTC. Its translation: CASSQEIQGDAYEQYF.

This chain links TRBV7-9 with TRBJ1-2, with D possibly TRBD1 on 6 matching bases. The germline gives CDR1 SEHNR, CDR2 FQNEAQ (reference sequence). V was pared by 5 bases and J by 2 bases, with 18 bases between. The CDR3 is 16 residues long. The CDR3 here is CASSPGDPYENYGYTF. Written as DNA, the CDR3 is TGTGCCAGCAGCCCAGGGGACCCTTACGAGAACTATGGCTACACCTTC.

The CDR3 DNA is TGTGCCAGTGGGACAGTCTACGAGCAGTACTTC. Its translation is CASGTVYEQYF. The chain carries TRBV28 and TRBJ2-7; 7 positions agree with TRBD1. Germline assignment: CDR1 MDHEN and CDR2 SYDVKM. V lost 9 bases and J lost 3; bases outside the gene matches: 2. This CDR3 is 11 amino acids long.

This clone appeared a single time. The chain carries TRBV7-9 and TRBJ2-7; the match to TRBD1 covers 8 bases. The germline V gene encodes CDR1 SEHNR and CDR2 FQNEAQ (reference sequence). Trimming at V came to 4 bases and at J to 5 bases, leaving 7 bases not matched to a gene. The CDR3 spans 14 residues. CDR3 in DNA: TGTGCCAGCAGCTCGAGGGGACAGGTCAACGAGCAGTACTTC. This encodes CASSSRGQVNEQYF.

The chain is built from TRBV7-9 and TRBJ2-2; 7 bases line up with TRBD2. This CDR3 is built from 16 residues. CDR1 is SEHNR and CDR2 is FQNEAQ in the germline V gene (reference sequence). With 6 bases clipped from V and 2 bases from J, the junction kept 9 bases outside the gene matches. The CDR3: CASRPGTTPNTGELFF. The CDR3 nucleotides are TGTGCCAGCAGACCGGGGACTACCCCTAACACCGGGGAGCTGTTTTTT.

The chain uses TRBV7-9 and TRBJ1-2, with TRBD1 matching over 8 bases. The CDR3 has 16 residues. J gave up 5 bases and V 5 bases, and 13 bases lay outside the gene matches. Per germline, CDR1 SEHNR and CDR2 FQNEAQ (reference sequence). CDR3 coding DNA: TGTGCCAGCAGCAACAGGGGGGAGCGTCTATCATATGGCTACACCTTC. Amino acid sequence: CASSNRGERLSYGYTF. The full variable domain, rest sourced from reference TRBV7-9 and TRBJ1-2, is DTGVSQNPRHKITKRGQNVTFRCDPISEHNRLYWYRQTLGQGPEFLTYFQNEAQLEKSRLLSDRFSAERPKGSFSTLEIQRTEQGDSAMYLCASSNRGERLSYGYTFGSGTRLTVV.

This chain connects TRBV9 to TRBJ1-3, with D uncertain. This CDR3 is 16 amino acids long. CDR1 and CDR2 from the germline V gene are SGDLS and YYNGEE. With 0 bases removed from V and 0 bases from J, the gap between germline ends came to 10 bases. Here the CDR3 DNA reads TGTGCCAGCAGCGTAGCTCTGGGCTACTCTGGAAACACCATATATTTT. Translating gives CASSVALGYSGNTIYF.

The rearrangement uses TRBV11-2 and TRBJ1-5; D is unclear. The CDR3 has 19 residues. Per germline, CDR1 SGHAT and CDR2 FQNNGV. Trimming stripped 4 bases from V and 0 bases from J, with 22 bases between. CDR3 nucleotides: TGTGCCAGCAGCTCGCGACGGGAACCATTACCATATAGCAATCAGCCCCAGCATTTT. It is translated as CASSSRREPLPYSNQPQHF.

The V call is TRBV28, the J call TRBJ1-2, with D unclear. With 5 bases removed from V and 2 bases from J, the gap between germline ends came to 15 bases. This CDR3 comprises 15 residues. Germline V gene sequence: CDR1 MDHEN, CDR2 SYDVKM. The chain's CDR3 is CASSPQEAGNYGYTF. CDR3 coding DNA: TGTGCCAGCAGTCCCCAAGAGGCGGGGAACTATGGCTACACCTTC.

The rearrangement joins TRBV5-1 to TRBJ2-3; D gene uncertain. The CDR3 is made up of 14 amino acids. Germline lookup yields CDR1 SGHRS and CDR2 YFSETQ. V lost 0 bases to trimming and J lost 0 bases, with 5 bases between them. Written as DNA, the CDR3 is TGCGCCAGCAGCTTGGGGCAGAGCACAGATACGCAGTATTTT. Residues: CASSLGQSTDTQYF.

The gene calls are TRBV5-6 and TRBJ2-1; the match to TRBD2 covers 10 bases. The CDR3 contains 15 residues. Germline values: CDR1 SGHDT, CDR2 YYEEEE. Trimming took 1 base from V and 6 from J; bases not matched to a gene: 4. The CDR3 spells CASSLSSGGGNEQFF. The CDR3 DNA reads TGTGCCAGCAGCTTGTCTAGCGGGGGAGGCAATGAGCAGTTCTTC.

The V gene is TRBV5-1, the J gene TRBJ2-2; D possibly corresponds to TRBD1 (6 bases). This CDR3 region has 15 residues. CDR1 SGHRS and CDR2 YFSETQ come from the germline V gene. V lost 4 bases, J lost 3 bases, and 13 bases lay in between. Written as DNA, the CDR3 is TGCGCCAGCAGCCGTCTGGCAGGGGACACCGGGGAGCTGTTTTTT. Its translation: CASSRLAGDTGELFF.

The CDR3 loop is CASSPGVAADNEQFF. The CDR3 region has the DNA TGCGCCAGCAGCCCCGGGGTAGCGGCCGACAATGAGCAGTTCTTC. This chain connects TRBV4-1 to TRBJ2-1; tentatively, D is TRBD2 (6 bases). The CDR3 contains 15 residues. Germline V CDR1 and CDR2: MGHRA, YSYEKL. V was trimmed by 4 bases and J by 5 bases, leaving 15 bases between them.

V usage is TRBV15 and J usage is TRBJ1-4; D gene uncertain. CDR3 size: 15 residues. Germline assignment: CDR1 LNHNV and CDR2 YYDKDF (reference sequence). V lost 1 base and J 4 bases, leaving 10 bases between the germline ends. CDR3 nucleotides: TGTGCCACCAGCAGAGTAACAGCTAATAATGAAAAACTGTTTTTT. Translated, it gives CATSRVTANNEKLFF.

The chain employs TRBV21-1 and TRBJ1-2; the D call of TRBD1 is as the table states it, not checked on the DNA. TRBV21-1 is assigned pseudogene status. This CDR3 comprises 17 residues. CDR3 bases: TGTGCCAGCAGCAAAGTCCGGCAGGGGGCTAACGTGGAGGGCTACACCTTC. Protein product: CASSKVRQGANVEGYTF.

This clone occurred a few times. V and J are TRBV4-1 and TRBJ2-2; TRBD1 matches 9 bases. Germline CDR1 MGHRA, CDR2 YSYEKL. The CDR3 covers 17 residues. The V and J ends lost 5 bases and 7 bases, in that order; junction bases with no gene match: 14. The CDR3 spells CASSSPRDRDFGGELFF. CDR3 in DNA: TGCGCCAGCAGCTCCCCCCGGGACAGGGATTTCGGCGGGGAGCTGTTTTTT.

The rearrangement joins TRBV15 to TRBJ1-6; no firm D call. Germline values: CDR1 LNHNV, CDR2 YYDKDF (reference sequence). CDR3 size: 13 residues. Between the trimmed V and J ends, which lost 4 bases and 6 bases, there was a span of 7 bases. The chain's CDR3 is CATSNSLNSPLHF. CDR3 nucleotides: TGTGCCACCAGCAATTCCCTTAATTCACCCCTCCACTTT.

This chain uses TRBV9 with TRBJ1-3; 9 bases match TRBD1. The CDR3 consists of 16 residues. Germline V gene data show CDR1 as SGDLS and CDR2 as YYNGEE. Trimming removed 3 bases from V and 0 bases from J; junction bases left unmatched: 4. In nucleotides, the CDR3 is TGTGCCAGCAGCGCAGGACAGGGGCACTCTGGAAACACCATATATTTT. As protein: CASSAGQGHSGNTIYF.

This chain connects TRBV28 to TRBJ2-1; 8 bases line up with TRBD2. V trimming: 5 bases; J trimming: 2 bases; junction bases outside the gene matches: 8. The germline V gene has CDR1 MDHEN and CDR2 SYDVKM. This CDR3 comprises 16 residues. CDR3 region: CASSHKGTSAYNEQFF. The CDR3, as DNA: TGTGCCAGCAGTCATAAAGGGACTAGTGCCTACAATGAGCAGTTCTTC.

The chain carries TRBV5-4 and TRBJ2-5; D is possibly TRBD1 (5 bases). Germline CDR1 reads SGHNT; CDR2 reads YYREEE (reference sequence). Trimming shortened V by 0 bases and J by 2 bases, and 8 bases separated the two germline ends. There are 14 residues in the CDR3. In DNA form, the CDR3 reads TGTGCCAGCAGCTTGGGGGGCGGACAAGAGACCCAGTACTTC. Its protein product is CASSLGGGQETQYF.